These T cell receptor beta chains were read from a single sample in a study of a mutant IDH1 vaccine in newly diagnosed glioma. Measured with immunoSEQ multiplex PCR; TCRdb has only the in-frame clones, and not every one. The data show about 88,000 clones, almost 85% seen once. The starting material was PBMCs, obtained from a glioma patient treated with radiotherapy, temozolomide or both. Receptors were obtained from a middle-aged man with glioma. Some clones in this sample may be carry-over from other donors' samples. Each CDR3 is given with its conserved first and last residue. A D gene is named only where the DNA matches it firmly. Only some rows state a clone size, as once, few, many or a class for expanded clones.

TRBD1	.	TRBJ1-2	TRBV4-1	TGCGCCAGCAGCCAAGATAGGGGCAGGGGGCCCTTTAACTATGGCTACACCTTC	CASSQDRGRGPFNYGYTF
TRBD2	.	TRBJ2-3	TRBV9	TGTGCCAGCAGCTTCCGGACTAGCGGGGGGGTAAATACGCAGTATTTT	CASSFRTSGGVNTQYF
.	.	TRBJ1-2	TRBV2	TGTGCCAACGTCCCGGGACGTAGCTATGGCTACACCTTC	CANVPGRSYGYTF
.	once	TRBJ1-1	TRBV27	TGTGCCAGCAGAAGGGGCCCGAACACTGAAGCTTTCTTT	CASRRGPNTEAFF
.	.	TRBJ2-4	TRBV18	TGTGCCAGCTCACGGGACGGCGCCACCAAAAACATTCAGTACTTC	CASSRDGATKNIQYF
TRBD1	once	TRBJ2-7	TRBV6-7	TGTGCCAGCAGTTACCCCCGGACAGGGGCCGAGCAGTACTTC	CASSYPRTGAEQYF
.	.	TRBJ2-1	TRBV9	TGTGCCAGCAGCGTAGAACAGGGTTACAATGAGCAGTTCTTC	CASSVEQGYNEQFF
.	.	TRBJ2-1	TRBV6-1	TGTGCCAGCAGTGGACGAGCAGGGACTCTGAGCTCCTACAATGAGCAGTTCTTC	CASSGRAGTLSSYNEQFF
.	.	TRBJ1-2	TRBV27	TGTGCCAGCAGTTCCTATCCCGTCAGGGGAGGGTATGGCTACACCTTC	CASSSYPVRGGYGYTF
TRBD1	.	TRBJ1-2	TRBV5-6	TGTGCCAGCAGCTCCCCGGGGACAGGGGGCATTTTTCGTTATGGCTACACCTTC	CASSSPGTGGIFRYGYTF
.	.	TRBJ2-7	TRBV10-3	TGTGCCATCAGTGGGGACAACTCCTACGAGCAGTACTTC	CAISGDNSYEQYF
TRBD1	many	TRBJ1-1	TRBV7-6	TGTGCCAGCAGCTTAGCGAGTGGGACAGGGACAGCTTTCTTT	CASSLASGTGTAFF
.	once	TRBJ1-1	TRBV4-1	TGCGCCAGCAGCCAAGGGACCTTCGGGGGGGTGAACACTGAAGCTTTCTTT	CASSQGTFGGVNTEAFF